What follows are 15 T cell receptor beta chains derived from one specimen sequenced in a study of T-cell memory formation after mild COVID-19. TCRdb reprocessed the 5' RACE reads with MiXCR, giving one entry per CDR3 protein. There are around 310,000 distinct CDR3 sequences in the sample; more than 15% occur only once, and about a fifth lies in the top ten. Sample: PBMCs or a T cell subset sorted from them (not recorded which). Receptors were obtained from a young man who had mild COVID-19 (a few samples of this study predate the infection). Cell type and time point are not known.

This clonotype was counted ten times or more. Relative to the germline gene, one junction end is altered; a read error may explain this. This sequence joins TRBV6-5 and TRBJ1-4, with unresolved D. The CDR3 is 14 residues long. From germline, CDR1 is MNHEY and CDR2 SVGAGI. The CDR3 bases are TGTGCCAGCAGACTCACGAGGTCTAAAGAAAAACTGTTTTTT. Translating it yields CASRLTRSKEKLFF.

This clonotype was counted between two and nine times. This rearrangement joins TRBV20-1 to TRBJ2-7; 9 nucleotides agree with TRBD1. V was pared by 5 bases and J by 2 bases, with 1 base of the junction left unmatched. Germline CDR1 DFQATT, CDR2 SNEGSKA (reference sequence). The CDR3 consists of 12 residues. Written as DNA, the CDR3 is TGCAGTGCTTACAGGGGGCCCTACGAGCAGTACTTC. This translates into CSAYRGPYEQYF.

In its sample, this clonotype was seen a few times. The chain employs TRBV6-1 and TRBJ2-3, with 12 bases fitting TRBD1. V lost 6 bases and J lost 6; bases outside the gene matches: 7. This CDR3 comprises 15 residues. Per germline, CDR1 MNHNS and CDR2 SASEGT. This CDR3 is CASRGQGASRDTQYF. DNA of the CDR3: TGTGCCAGCAGGGGACAGGGGGCGTCCAGGGATACGCAGTATTTT.

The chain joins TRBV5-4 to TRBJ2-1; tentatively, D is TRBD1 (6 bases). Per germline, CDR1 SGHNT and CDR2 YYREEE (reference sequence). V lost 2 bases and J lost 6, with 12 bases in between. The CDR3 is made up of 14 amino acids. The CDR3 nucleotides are TGTGCCAGCAGCTTCGGCCCAGGGGTCAATGAGCAGTTCTTC. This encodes CASSFGPGVNEQFF.

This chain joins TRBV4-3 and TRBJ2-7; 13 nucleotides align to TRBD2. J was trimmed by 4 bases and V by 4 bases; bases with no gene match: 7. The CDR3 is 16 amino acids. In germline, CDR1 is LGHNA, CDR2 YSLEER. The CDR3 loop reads CASSRRLAGGVYEQYF. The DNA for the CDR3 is TGCGCCAGCAGCCGCCGACTAGCGGGGGGTGTTTACGAGCAGTACTTC.

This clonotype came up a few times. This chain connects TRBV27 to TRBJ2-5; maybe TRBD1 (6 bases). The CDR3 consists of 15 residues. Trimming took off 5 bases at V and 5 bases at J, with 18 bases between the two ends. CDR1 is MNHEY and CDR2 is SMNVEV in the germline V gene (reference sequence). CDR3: CASSLQQGAAETQYF. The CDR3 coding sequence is TGTGCCAGCAGTCTACAACAGGGCGCGGCGGAGACCCAGTACTTC.

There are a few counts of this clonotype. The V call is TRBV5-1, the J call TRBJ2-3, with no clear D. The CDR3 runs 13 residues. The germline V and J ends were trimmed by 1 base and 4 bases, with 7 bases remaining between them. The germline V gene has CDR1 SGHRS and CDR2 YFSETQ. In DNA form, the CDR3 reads TGCGCCAGCAGCTTGATCGGCCCAGATACGCAGTATTTT. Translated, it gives CASSLIGPDTQYF.

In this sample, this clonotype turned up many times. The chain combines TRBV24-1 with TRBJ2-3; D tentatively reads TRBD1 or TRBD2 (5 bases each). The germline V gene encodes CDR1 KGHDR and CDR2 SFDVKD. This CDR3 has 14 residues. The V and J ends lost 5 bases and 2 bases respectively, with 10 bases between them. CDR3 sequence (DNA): TGTGCCACCAGTGGAGGGGAGCACACAGATACGCAGTATTTT. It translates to CATSGGEHTDTQYF.

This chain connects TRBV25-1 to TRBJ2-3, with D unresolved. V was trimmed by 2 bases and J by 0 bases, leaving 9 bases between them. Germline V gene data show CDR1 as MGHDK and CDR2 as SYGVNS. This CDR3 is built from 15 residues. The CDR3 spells CASSEISDSTDTQYF. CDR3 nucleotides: TGTGCCAGCAGTGAAATCTCGGACAGCACAGATACGCAGTATTTT. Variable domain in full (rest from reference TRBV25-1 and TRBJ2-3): EADIYQTPRYLVIGTGKKITLECSQTMGHDKMYWYQQDPGMELHLIHYSYGVNSTEKGDLSSESTVSRIRTEHFPLTLESARPSHTSQYLCASSEISDSTDTQYFGPGTRLTVL.

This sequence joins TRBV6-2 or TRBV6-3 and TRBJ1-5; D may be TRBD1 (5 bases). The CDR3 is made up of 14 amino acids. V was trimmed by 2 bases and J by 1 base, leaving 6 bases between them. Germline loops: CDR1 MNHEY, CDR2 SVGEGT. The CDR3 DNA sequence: TGTGCCAGCAGTTACGGGGGAAGCAATCAGCCCCAGCATTTT. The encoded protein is CASSYGGSNQPQHF.

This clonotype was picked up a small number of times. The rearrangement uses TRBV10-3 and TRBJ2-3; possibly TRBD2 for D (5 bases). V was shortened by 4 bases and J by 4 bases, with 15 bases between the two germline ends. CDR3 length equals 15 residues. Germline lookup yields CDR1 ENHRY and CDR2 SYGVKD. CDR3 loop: CAISAYLAPPDTQYF. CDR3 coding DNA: TGTGCCATCAGTGCCTATCTAGCCCCCCCAGATACGCAGTATTTT.

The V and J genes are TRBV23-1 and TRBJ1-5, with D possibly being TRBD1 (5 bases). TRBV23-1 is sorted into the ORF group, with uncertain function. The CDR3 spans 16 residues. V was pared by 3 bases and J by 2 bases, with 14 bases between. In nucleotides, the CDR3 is TGCGCCAGCAGTCAGTCAGACAGTACGGGCAATCAGCCCCAGCATTTT. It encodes CASSQSDSTGNQPQHF.

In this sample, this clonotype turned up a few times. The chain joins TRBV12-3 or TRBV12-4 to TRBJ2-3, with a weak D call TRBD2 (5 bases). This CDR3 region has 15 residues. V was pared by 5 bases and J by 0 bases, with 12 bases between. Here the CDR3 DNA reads TGTGCCAGCAGTCCTTTTGAGGGTAGCACAGATACGCAGTATTTT. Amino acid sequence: CASSPFEGSTDTQYF.

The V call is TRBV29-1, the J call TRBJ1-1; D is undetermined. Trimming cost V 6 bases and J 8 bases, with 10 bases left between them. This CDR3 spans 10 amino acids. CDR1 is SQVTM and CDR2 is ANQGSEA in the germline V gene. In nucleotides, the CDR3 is TGCAGCGTCGGTTTCGGGGAAGCTTTCTTT. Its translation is CSVGFGEAFF.

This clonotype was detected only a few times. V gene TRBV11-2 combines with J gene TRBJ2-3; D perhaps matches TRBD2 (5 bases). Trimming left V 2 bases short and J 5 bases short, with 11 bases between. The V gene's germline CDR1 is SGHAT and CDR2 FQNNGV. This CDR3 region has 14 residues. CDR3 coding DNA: TGTGCCAGCAGCTTAATCGGGGTGGTAGATACGCAGTATTTT. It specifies CASSLIGVVDTQYF.